In this sample, the clone carrying this T cell receptor (beta chain) turned up once. Assay used: immunoSEQ multiplex PCR; TCRdb lists only in-frame clones, some missing. Seen here are 45,000 to 55,000 clones, about 92% observed once, and the top ten hold roughly 0.59%. These data belong to a study of T cell changes during pregnancy in multiple sclerosis. The length of the CDR3 is 13 residues. Germline-derived CDR1 and CDR2 are ENHRY and SYGVKD. V was pared by 6 bases and J by 4 bases, with 11 bases between. This sequence originates from a female donor with multiple sclerosis, enrolled in a pregnancy study. V and J are TRBV10-3 and TRBJ2-3; TRBD2 is a possible D gene (5 bases). The source was CD4+ T cells from peripheral blood mononuclear cells, collected after pregnancy. CDR3 sequence: CAIRARESDTQYF. The CDR3, as DNA: TGTGCCATCAGGGCGAGGGAGTCAGATACGCAGTATTTT.